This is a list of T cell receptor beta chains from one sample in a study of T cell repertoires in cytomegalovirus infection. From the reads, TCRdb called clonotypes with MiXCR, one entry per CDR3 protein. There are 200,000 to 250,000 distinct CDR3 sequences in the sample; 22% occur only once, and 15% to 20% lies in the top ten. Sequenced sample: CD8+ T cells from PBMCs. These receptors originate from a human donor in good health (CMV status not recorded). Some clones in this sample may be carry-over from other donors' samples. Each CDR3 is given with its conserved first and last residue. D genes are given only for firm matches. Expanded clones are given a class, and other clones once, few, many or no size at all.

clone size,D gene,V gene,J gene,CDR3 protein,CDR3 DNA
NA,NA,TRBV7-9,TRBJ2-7,CASSKRWDEQYF,TGTGCCAGCAGCAAAAGATGGGACGAGCAGTACTTC
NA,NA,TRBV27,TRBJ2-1,CASGVQGRNEQFF,TGTGCCAGCGGTGTGCAGGGGCGGAATGAGCAGTTCTTC
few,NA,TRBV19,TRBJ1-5,CASSMDINQPQHF,TGTGCCAGTAGTATGGATATCAATCAGCCCCAGCATTTT
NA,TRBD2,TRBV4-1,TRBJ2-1,CASSHPGTSVYEQFF,TGCGCCAGCAGCCACCCCGGGACTAGCGTCTATGAGCAGTTCTTC
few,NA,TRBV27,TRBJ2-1,CASSLGDFAYNEQFF,TGTGCCAGCAGTCTAGGGGACTTCGCCTACAATGAGCAGTTCTTC
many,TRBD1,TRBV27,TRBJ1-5,CASSPGQGIQPQHF,TGTGCCAGCAGTCCCGGACAGGGGATTCAGCCCCAGCATTTT
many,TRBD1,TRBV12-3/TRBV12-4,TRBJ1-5,CASSSGTGNQPQHF,TGTGCCAGCAGTTCCGGGACAGGCAATCAGCCCCAGCATTTT
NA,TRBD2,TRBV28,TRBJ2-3,CASSFIPGGGVGNTQYF,TGTGCCAGCAGTTTTATCCCTGGGGGGGGAGTAGGAAATACGCAGTATTTT
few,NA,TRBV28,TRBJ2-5,CASSQPSDGQETQYF,TGTGCCAGCAGTCAACCCTCGGACGGCCAAGAGACCCAGTACTTC
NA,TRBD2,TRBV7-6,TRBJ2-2,CASSRGLADWGELFF,TGTGCCAGCAGCCGGGGACTAGCGGACTGGGGGGAGCTGTTTTTT
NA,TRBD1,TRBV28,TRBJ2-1,CASSIPDRGLLSYNEQFF,TGTGCCAGCAGTATACCCGACAGGGGGCTTCTCTCCTACAATGAGCAGTTCTTC
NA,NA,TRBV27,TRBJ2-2,CTSSLSIAGAGELFF,TGTACCAGCAGTTTATCGATTGCCGGGGCCGGGGAGCTGTTTTTT
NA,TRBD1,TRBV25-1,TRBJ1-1,CASRTSGGRDEAFF,TGTGCCAGCAGAACATCAGGGGGCCGGGATGAAGCTTTCTTT
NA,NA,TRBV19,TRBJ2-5,CASSRTAFQETQYF,TGTGCCAGTAGTCGGACAGCTTTCCAAGAGACCCAGTACTTC
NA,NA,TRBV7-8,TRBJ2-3,CASSDLSTDTQYF,TGTGCCAGCTCGGATCTTAGCACAGATACGCAGTATTTT
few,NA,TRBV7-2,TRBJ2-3,CASSQGHTSTDTQYF,TGTGCCAGCAGCCAGGGACATACTAGCACAGATACGCAGTATTTT
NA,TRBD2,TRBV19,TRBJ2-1,CASSPLAVNSYNEQFF,TGTGCCAGTAGTCCCCTAGCGGTGAACTCCTACAATGAGCAGTTCTTC
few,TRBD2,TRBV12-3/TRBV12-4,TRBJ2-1,CASSLATPGLLFF,TGTGCCAGCAGTTTAGCGACGCCGGGACTACTTTTCTTC
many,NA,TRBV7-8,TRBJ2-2,CASSQRGFGGELFF,TGTGCCAGCAGCCAACGGGGATTCGGCGGGGAGCTGTTTTTT
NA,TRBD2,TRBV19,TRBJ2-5,CASSPMASGVETQYF,TGTGCCAGTAGCCCGATGGCTAGCGGGGTGGAGACCCAGTACTTC
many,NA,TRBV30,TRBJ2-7,CACTKGYEQYF,TGTGCCTGCACTAAGGGGTACGAGCAGTACTTC
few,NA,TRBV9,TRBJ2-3,CASSPGWGTDTQYF,TGTGCCAGCAGCCCCGGGTGGGGCACAGATACGCAGTATTTT
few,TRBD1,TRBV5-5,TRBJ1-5,CASSLYLTGDQPQHF,TGTGCCAGCAGCTTGTATCTGACAGGGGATCAGCCCCAGCATTTT
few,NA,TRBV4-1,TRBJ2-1,CASSQEDRPPYNEQFF,TGCGCCAGCAGCCAAGAAGACAGGCCCCCGTACAATGAGCAGTTCTTC
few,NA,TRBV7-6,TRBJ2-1,CASSKNRERTYNEQFF,TGTGCCAGCAGCAAAAACAGGGAGAGAACCTACAATGAGCAGTTCTTC
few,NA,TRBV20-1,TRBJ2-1,CSATDLVINEQFF,TGCAGTGCTACAGACCTCGTCATCAATGAGCAGTTCTTC
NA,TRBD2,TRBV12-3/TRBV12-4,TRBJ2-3,CASSLSGGAIDTQYF,TGTGCCAGCAGTCTTAGCGGGGGGGCTATAGATACGCAGTATTTT
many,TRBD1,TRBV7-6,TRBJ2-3,CASSAPGQGAEGQYF,TGTGCCAGCAGCGCCCCGGGACAGGGGGCGGAGGGGCAGTATTTT
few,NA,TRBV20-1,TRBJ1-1,CSASSTGNTEAFF,TGCAGTGCTAGTAGTACAGGGAACACTGAAGCTTTCTTT
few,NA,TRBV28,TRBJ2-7,CASSLGPFYEQYF,TGTGCCAGCAGTTTGGGTCCGTTCTACGAGCAGTACTTC
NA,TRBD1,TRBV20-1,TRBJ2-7,CSASPGQGYEQYF,TGCAGTGCTAGCCCCGGACAGGGCTACGAGCAGTACTTC
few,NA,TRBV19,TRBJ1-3,CASSRPSAGNTIYF,TGTGCCAGTAGTAGACCCTCGGCCGGAAACACCATATATTTT
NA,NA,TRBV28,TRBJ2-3,CASSSGLDSTDTQYF,TGTGCCAGCAGTTCAGGACTGGACAGCACAGATACGCAGTATTTT
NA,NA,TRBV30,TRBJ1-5,CAWSVSGGNQPQHF,TGTGCCTGGAGTGTATCGGGGGGAAATCAGCCCCAGCATTTT
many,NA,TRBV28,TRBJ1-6,CASSSIWGSDDRWSPLHF,TGTGCCAGCAGTTCAATATGGGGTTCGGATGACAGATGGTCACCCCTCCACTTT
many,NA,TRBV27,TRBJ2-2,CASSLADTGELFF,TGTGCCAGCAGTTTAGCGGACACCGGGGAGCTGTTTTTT
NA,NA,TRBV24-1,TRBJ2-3,CATSLGSDTQYF,TGTGCCACCAGTCTGGGGTCAGATACGCAGTATTTT
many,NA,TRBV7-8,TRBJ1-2,CASSLARISIGDGYTF,TGTGCCAGCAGCTTAGCCCGTATTTCAATAGGGGATGGCTACACCTTC
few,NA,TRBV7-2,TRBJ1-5,CASSLAVEWQPQHF,TGTGCCAGCAGCTTAGCCGTGGAATGGCAGCCCCAGCATTTT
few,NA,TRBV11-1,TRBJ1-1,CASSYGNTKGAFF,TGTGCCAGCAGCTACGGGAACACGAAGGGAGCTTTCTTT
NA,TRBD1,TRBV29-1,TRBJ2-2,CSVSDRGPRDGELFF,TGCAGCGTTTCTGACAGGGGGCCGAGAGACGGGGAGCTGTTTTTT
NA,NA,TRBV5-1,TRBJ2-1,CASSLGGQNTYNEQFF,TGCGCCAGCAGCTTGGGTGGACAAAATACTTACAATGAGCAGTTCTTC
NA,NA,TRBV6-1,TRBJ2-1,CASSSWTVNNEQFF,TGTGCCAGCAGCTCCTGGACAGTCAACAATGAGCAGTTCTTC
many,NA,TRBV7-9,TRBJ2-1,CASSPQRALSNEQFF,TGTGCCAGCAGCCCTCAGCGGGCCTTATCTAATGAGCAGTTCTTC
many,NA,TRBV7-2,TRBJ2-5,CASSLVFGPAGLTQETQYF,TGTGCCAGCAGCTTAGTATTCGGCCCGGCGGGGCTCACCCAAGAGACCCAGTACTTC